This T cell receptor (beta chain) was recorded in a study of cytomegalovirus exposure and HLA in healthy donors. Study-level background: About 85 million unique TCR sequences came from HLA-typed donors in an early release. Points from the study as a whole: TRBV6-2, TRBV6-3 and other indistinguishable V segments were excluded.

The PCR ran on 60 Vbeta and 13 Jbeta primers. Data came from immunoSEQ multiplex PCR; TCRdb stores just in-frame clones and leaves some out. The sample carries roughly 120,000 clones, roughly 80% recorded once. Turning to this clone: Antigen specificity is unknown.

This CDR3 has 13 residues. Germline V gene data show CDR1 as SQVTM and CDR2 as ANQGSEA. The V gene end was trimmed by 5 bases and the J gene end by 5 bases; junction bases not matched to a gene: 3. Sequenced sample: PBMCs. The genes are TRBV29-1 and TRBJ2-2, with 9 nucleotides matching TRBD2. This receptor was taken from a woman between 40 and 50 years old in good health and CMV-seropositive. CDR3 amino acids: CSVIAGETGELFF. The CDR3 DNA sequence: TGCAGCGTTATAGCGGGGGAGACCGGGGAGCTGTTTTTT.